A single sample gave rise to the 17 T cell receptor beta chains below, sequenced in a study of blood T cell repertoires in COVID-19. Libraries were prepared by immunoSEQ multiplex PCR; TCRdb keeps only in-frame clonotypes and omits some of them. The sample has 300,000 to 400,000 clones, 80% to 90% seen once. The specimen was peripheral blood. These receptors all come from a man aged 25 to 45 with COVID-19, enrolled during active disease.

The chain combines TRBV24-1 with TRBJ1-5; possibly TRBD1 for D (6 bases). Germline loops: CDR1 KGHDR, CDR2 SFDVKD. Trimming took off 6 bases at V and 0 bases at J, with 11 bases between the two ends. This CDR3 contains 15 residues. CDR3 bases: TGTGCCACCAGTCAGGGGAGGGATAGCAATCAGCCCCAGCATTTT. Amino acid sequence: CATSQGRDSNQPQHF.

This rearrangement joins TRBV30 to TRBJ2-7; possible D gene TRBD1, 5 bases. This CDR3 spans 14 amino acids. V lost 3 bases and J lost 4, with 16 bases in between. Germline CDR1 GTSNPN, CDR2 SVGIG (reference sequence). The CDR3 DNA reads as TGTGCCTGGAGAGAACAATTACAGGCTTACGAGCAGTACTTC. This sequence encodes CAWREQLQAYEQYF.

The count of this clone is one. The V and J genes are TRBV5-1 and TRBJ1-6, with D tentatively TRBD1 (5 bases). V shed 0 bases and J shed 8 bases, with 15 bases lying between them. The V gene's germline CDR1 is SGHRS and CDR2 YFSETQ. CDR3 length equals 16 residues. CDR3 region: CASSLGSGKVDSPLHF. DNA for the CDR3: TGCGCCAGCAGCTTGGGGTCAGGGAAAGTAGATTCACCCCTCCACTTT. Using reference TRBV5-1 and TRBJ1-6 for the parts outside the CDR3, the full variable domain is KAGVTQTPRYLIKTRGQQVTLSCSPISGHRSVSWYQQTPGQGLQFLFEYFSETQRNKGNFPGRFSGRQFSNSRSEMNVSTLELGDSALYLCASSLGSGKVDSPLHFGNGTRLTVT.

The V and J genes are TRBV27 and TRBJ2-6, with 9 bases that match TRBD1. Germline trimming cut 7 bases from V and 0 bases from J; bases unmatched to any gene: 7. This CDR3 is 17 amino acids long. Per the germline V gene, CDR1 is MNHEY and CDR2 is SMNVEV (reference sequence). The DNA of the CDR3 is TGTGCCAGCATTGGGGACAGGGACGGCTCTGGGGCCAACGTCCTGACTTTC. Protein sequence: CASIGDRDGSGANVLTF.

The rearrangement uses TRBV6-5 and TRBJ2-7; tentatively, D is TRBD1 (5 bases). The germline V gene encodes CDR1 MNHEY and CDR2 SVGAGI. V lost 10 bases and J lost 5, with 21 bases in between. CDR3 length: 14 amino acids. The CDR3 sequence: CATLDPRVRNEQYF. DNA for the CDR3: TGTGCCACCCTCGATCCCAGGGTAAGGAACGAGCAGTACTTC.

The chain uses TRBV11-2 and TRBJ2-5, with 11 bases matching TRBD1. Germline assignment: CDR1 SGHAT and CDR2 FQNNGV. The CDR3 totals 17 residues. V lost 2 bases, J lost 4 bases, and 9 bases stayed unmatched. DNA of the CDR3: TGTGCCAGCAGCTTAAATTTGTATGGACAGGGGGCAGAGACCCAGTACTTC. Its translation: CASSLNLYGQGAETQYF.

V usage is TRBV7-2 and J usage is TRBJ1-5; D unresolved. Trimming stripped 5 bases from V and 3 bases from J, with 11 bases between. This CDR3 is built from 14 residues. The V gene's germline CDR1 is SGHTA and CDR2 FQGNSA. CDR3: CASSQESSNQPQHF. For the CDR3, the DNA is TGTGCCAGCAGCCAGGAATCCTCCAATCAGCCCCAGCATTTT.

V gene TRBV27 combines with J gene TRBJ2-1; 11 positions agree with TRBD2. Germline V gives CDR1 MNHEY, CDR2 SMNVEV (reference sequence). This CDR3 has 19 amino acids. With 2 bases clipped from V and 6 bases from J, the junction kept 15 bases outside the gene matches. The CDR3 spells CASSLSGLAGSIMGNEQFF. In nucleotides, the CDR3 is TGTGCCAGCAGTTTAAGCGGACTAGCGGGCTCCATAATGGGCAATGAGCAGTTCTTC.

This clone was found many times. V gene TRBV4-3 combines with J gene TRBJ1-2; no clear D gene. CDR3 size: 17 residues. Germline V lookup: CDR1 LGHNA, CDR2 YSLEER. V lost 0 bases and J lost 1, with 15 bases in between. CDR3 sequence reads: CASSQEIASGVNYGYTF. CDR3 sequence (DNA): TGCGCCAGCAGCCAAGAAATAGCTTCGGGAGTTAACTATGGCTACACCTTC.

The CDR3 here is CASSLAASGGNEQFF. DNA for the CDR3: TGTGCCAGCAGCTTAGCGGCTAGCGGGGGGAATGAGCAGTTCTTC. The V gene is TRBV7-8, the J gene TRBJ2-1; 11 nucleotides match TRBD2. V shed 0 bases, J shed 7 bases, and the junction held 2 bases outside the gene matches. Germline CDR1 is SGHVS and CDR2 is FQNEAQ. The CDR3 is 15 residues long.

CDR3 in DNA: TGTGCCAGCAGCTTGGACAGGTTTAACTATGGCTACACCTTC. This gives the protein CASSLDRFNYGYTF. The genes are TRBV7-9 and TRBJ1-2, with TRBD1 matching 7 bases. The CDR3 covers 14 residues. V was pared by 3 bases and J by 1 base, with 2 bases of the junction left unmatched. Germline V gene lookup returns CDR1 SEHNR and CDR2 FQNEAQ (reference sequence).

The V and J genes are TRBV19 and TRBJ2-7; 8 nucleotides agree with TRBD1. The germline gives CDR1 LNHDA, CDR2 SQIVND (reference sequence). The CDR3 loop spans 14 amino acids. V dropped 5 bases and J dropped 4; count of bases not matched to a gene: 7. The CDR3 loop is CASSPFGTGYEQYF. DNA of the CDR3: TGTGCCAGTAGTCCCTTCGGGACAGGATACGAGCAGTACTTC.

This clone was recorded only once. The chain has TRBV6-2 or TRBV6-3 and TRBJ1-2; the match to TRBD1 covers 7 bases. Trimming cost V 0 bases and J 7 bases; bases outside gene matches: 2. This CDR3 has 13 amino acids. Germline V gene lookup returns CDR1 MNHEY and CDR2 SVGEGT. CDR3 DNA: TGTGCCAGCAGTTACTCCTCAGGGGGTGGCTACACCTTC. It encodes CASSYSSGGGYTF.

The V and J genes are TRBV7-2 and TRBJ1-3; no definite D call. This CDR3 region has 15 residues. The V end was cut by 5 bases, the J end by 0 bases, with 11 bases between. Germline V CDR1 and CDR2: SGHTA, FQGNSA. The CDR3 region is CASSPTPGSGNTIYF. The CDR3 DNA is TGTGCCAGCAGCCCCACCCCAGGCTCTGGAAACACCATATATTTT.

V and J are TRBV2 and TRBJ2-7; 9 bases are a match to TRBD1. V shed 4 bases, J shed 1 base, and the junction held 2 bases outside the gene matches. The length of the CDR3 is 14 residues. In germline, CDR1 is SNHLY, CDR2 FYNNEI. The CDR3 protein is CASSGQGGSYEQYF. As DNA, the CDR3 is TGTGCCAGCAGTGGACAGGGGGGGTCCTACGAGCAGTACTTC.

The genes are TRBV5-1 and TRBJ2-1; 9 positions agree with TRBD2. CDR3 length equals 15 residues. Germline CDR1 and CDR2: SGHRS and YFSETQ. The trim removed 5 bases at V and 2 bases at J, leaving 5 bases unmatched. The CDR3 region is CASRISGSPYNEQFF. In DNA, the CDR3 is TGCGCCAGCAGGATTAGCGGGAGCCCCTACAATGAGCAGTTCTTC.

The CDR3 nucleotides read TGTGCCATCACCTCACAGGGTGACACTGAAGCTTTCTTT. Translation gives CAITSQGDTEAFF. This chain joins TRBV10-3 and TRBJ1-1, with a possible D match to TRBD1 (6 bases). This CDR3 comprises 13 residues. Germline CDR1 is ENHRY and CDR2 is SYGVKD. V was cut by 7 bases and J by 3 bases, with 12 bases left in between.